This T cell receptor (beta chain) originates from a study of technical replicates of blood from several donors. Profiled with immunoSEQ multiplex PCR; TCRdb holds only in-frame clones, not every one. The profile shows about 83,000 clones, 75% to 95% of them singletons. Germline V gene sequence: CDR1 LNHDA, CDR2 SQIVND (reference sequence). V was shortened by 1 base and J by 3 bases, with 12 bases between the two germline ends. This CDR3 contains 15 residues. Source material: T cells isolated from PBMCs. The origin of this receptor is a human donor in good health. The chain joins TRBV19 to TRBJ1-2, with D possibly being TRBD1 (6 bases). The CDR3, as DNA: TGTGCCAGTAGTATAGTAATCAGGACAGACTATGGCTACACCTTC. Its protein is CASSIVIRTDYGYTF.